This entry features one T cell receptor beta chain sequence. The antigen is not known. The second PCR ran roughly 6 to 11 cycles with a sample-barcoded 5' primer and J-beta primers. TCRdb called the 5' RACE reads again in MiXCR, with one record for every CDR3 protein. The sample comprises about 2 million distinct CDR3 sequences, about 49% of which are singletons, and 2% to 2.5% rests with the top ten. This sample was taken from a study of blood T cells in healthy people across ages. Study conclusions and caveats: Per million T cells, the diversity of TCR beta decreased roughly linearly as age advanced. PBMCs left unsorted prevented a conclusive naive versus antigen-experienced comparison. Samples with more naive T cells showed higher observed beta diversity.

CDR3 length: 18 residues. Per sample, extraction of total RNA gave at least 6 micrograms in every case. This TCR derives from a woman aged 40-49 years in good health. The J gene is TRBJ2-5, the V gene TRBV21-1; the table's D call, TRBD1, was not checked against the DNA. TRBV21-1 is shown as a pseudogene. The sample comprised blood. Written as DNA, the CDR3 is TGTGCCAGCAGCTCAAAGGGCGGGGGCGAGAATTTCCAAGAGACCCAGTACTTC. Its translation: CASSSKGGGENFQETQYF.